This T cell receptor beta chain is drawn from a study of T cells in Graves' hyperthyroidism and ophthalmopathy. An absence of ophthalmopathy progression within 18 months meant stable Graves' hyperthyroidism. Used for diagnoses were clinical symptoms, serum thyroxine and TRAb, thyroid ultrasound and orbital computed tomography. This clonotype was picked up many times. The source material, RNA transcripts, was used to amplify TCR beta CDR3 regions. The study used the HTBI primer set for a first-round RT-PCR of the TCR CDR3. Each CDR3 protein is one row after TCRdb ran MiXCR on the multiplex PCR reads. The sample contains about 290,000 distinct CDR3 sequences, about an eighth of which appear only once. The CDR3 runs to 15 residues. Germline V gives CDR1 DFQATT, CDR2 SNEGSKA (reference sequence). The J segment lost 4 bases and the V segment lost 0 bases, leaving 7 bases of the junction unmatched.

Sequencing was carried out using blood. This TCR derives from a woman in her thirties or forties with Graves' hyperthyroidism. This chain uses TRBV20-1 with TRBJ2-7; TRBD1 aligns across 9 bases. Here the CDR3 DNA reads TGCAGTGCTAGAGATGGTATGACAGGGGGTTACGAGCAGTACTTC. This sequence encodes CSARDGMTGGYEQYF.